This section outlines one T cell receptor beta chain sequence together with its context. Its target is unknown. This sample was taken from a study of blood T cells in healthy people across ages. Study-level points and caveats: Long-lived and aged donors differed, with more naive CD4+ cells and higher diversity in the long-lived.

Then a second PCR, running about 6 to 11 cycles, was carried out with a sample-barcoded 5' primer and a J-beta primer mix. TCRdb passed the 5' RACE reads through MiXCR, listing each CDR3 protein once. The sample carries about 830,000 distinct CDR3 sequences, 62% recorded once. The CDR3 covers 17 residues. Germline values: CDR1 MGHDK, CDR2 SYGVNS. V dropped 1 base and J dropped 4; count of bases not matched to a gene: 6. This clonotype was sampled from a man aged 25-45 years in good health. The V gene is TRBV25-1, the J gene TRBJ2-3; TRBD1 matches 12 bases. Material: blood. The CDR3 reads CASSEFGTGGFSDTQYF. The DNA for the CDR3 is TGTGCCAGCAGTGAATTCGGGACAGGGGGCTTCTCAGATACGCAGTATTTT.